This entry is about one TCR beta chain. Its antigen remains unidentified. The data originate from a study of post-analysis software for immune sequencing data. Study summary: Relapsing-remitting, secondary progressive and progressive-relapsing forms made up the multiple sclerosis disease courses. Points from the study as a whole: When patients were compared with controls, 4 or 5 TRBV segments were more frequent, TRBV5-6, TRBV5-1 and TRBV20-1 among them.

Germline V CDR1 and CDR2: ENHRY, SYGVKD. V lost 3 bases to trimming and J lost 6 bases, with 30 bases between them. CDR3 size: 19 residues. Unique molecular identifiers were built into the TCR beta cDNA libraries. Each CDR3 protein is one row after TCRdb ran MiXCR on the PCR reads. Of hundreds of thousands of distinct CDR3 sequences in the sample, about 57% were seen once. This chain connects TRBV10-3 to TRBJ2-7, with D tentatively TRBD2 (6 bases). The source is a girl under 18 with multiple sclerosis. The sequencing input was blood. CDR3 region: CAISELVGDLAGRVIEQYF. The CDR3 nucleotides read TGTGCCATCAGTGAATTGGTTGGGGATTTGGCGGGAAGAGTCATCGAGCAGTACTTC.